Sequencing of this T cell receptor beta chain was carried out in a study of blood T cell repertoires in COVID-19. With 6 bases clipped from V and 3 bases from J, the junction kept 3 bases outside the gene matches. This CDR3 spans 13 amino acids. Germline-derived CDR1 and CDR2 are SGHDN and FVKESK. Profiling relied on immunoSEQ multiplex PCR, and the TCRdb table lists in-frame clones only, not all of them. The sample consists of hundreds of thousands of clones, around four fifths of them appearing once. The clonotype comes from a woman in her 50s with active or convalescent COVID-19. The chain joins TRBV14 to TRBJ2-5; 8 bases fit TRBD1. Sequencing was done on a sample of peripheral blood. CDR3 amino acids: CASRRTGKETQYF. The CDR3 bases are TGTGCCAGCAGACGGACAGGGAAAGAGACCCAGTACTTC.